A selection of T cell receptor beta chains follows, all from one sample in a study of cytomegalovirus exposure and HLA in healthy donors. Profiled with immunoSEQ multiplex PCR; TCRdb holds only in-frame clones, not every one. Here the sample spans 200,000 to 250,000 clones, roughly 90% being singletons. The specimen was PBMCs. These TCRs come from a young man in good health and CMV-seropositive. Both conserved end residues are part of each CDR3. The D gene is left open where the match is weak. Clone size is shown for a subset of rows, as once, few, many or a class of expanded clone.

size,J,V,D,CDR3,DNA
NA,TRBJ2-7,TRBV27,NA,CASSLGFSYEQYF,TGTGCCAGCAGTCTCGGATTCTCCTACGAGCAGTACTTC
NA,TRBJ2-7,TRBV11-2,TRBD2,CASSFRTSGSYEQYF,TGTGCCAGCAGCTTCCGGACTAGCGGGTCCTACGAGCAGTACTTC
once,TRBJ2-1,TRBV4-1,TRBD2,CASSQGWLQREMYEQFF,TGCGCCAGCAGCCAAGGGTGGCTTCAGCGGGAGATGTATGAGCAGTTCTTC
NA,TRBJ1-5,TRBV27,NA,CASSTISNQPQHF,TGTGCCAGCAGTACGATTAGCAATCAGCCCCAGCATTTT
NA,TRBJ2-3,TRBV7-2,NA,CASSFLGSLGGTDTQYF,TGTGCCAGCAGCTTCCTAGGGTCCTTGGGAGGCACAGATACGCAGTATTTT
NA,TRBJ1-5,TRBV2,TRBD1,CASSSRDSRGNQPQHF,TGTGCCAGCAGTTCACGGGACAGCCGTGGCAATCAGCCCCAGCATTTT
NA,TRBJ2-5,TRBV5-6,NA,CASSLSQKETQYF,TGTGCCAGCAGCTTAAGTCAGAAAGAGACCCAGTACTTC
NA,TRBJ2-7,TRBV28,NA,CASSLWGGHYEQYF,TGTGCCAGCAGTTTATGGGGGGGCCACTACGAGCAGTACTTC
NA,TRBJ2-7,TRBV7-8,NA,CASSLGPREGVREQYF,TGTGCCAGCAGCCTCGGGCCTAGAGAGGGGGTCCGCGAGCAGTACTTC
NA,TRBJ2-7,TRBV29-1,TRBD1,CSVEAMGTGTREQYF,TGCAGCGTTGAAGCTATGGGGACAGGGACTCGCGAGCAGTACTTC
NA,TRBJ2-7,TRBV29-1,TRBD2,CSVKREGTSYEQYF,TGCAGCGTGAAGCGGGAGGGAACATCCTACGAGCAGTACTTC
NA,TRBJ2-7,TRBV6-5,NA,CASSLSQGTTYEQYF,TGTGCCAGCAGTTTGTCACAGGGAACTACCTACGAGCAGTACTTC
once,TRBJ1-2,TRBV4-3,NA,CASSQERDIGYGYTF,TGCGCCAGCAGCCAAGAAAGGGACATTGGGTATGGCTACACCTTC
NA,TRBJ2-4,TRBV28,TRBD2,CASGFSGRDLAKNIQYF,TGTGCCAGCGGGTTTAGCGGGAGGGATCTGGCCAAAAACATTCAGTACTTC
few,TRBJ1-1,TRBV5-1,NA,CASSLIGMDTEAFF,TGCGCCAGCAGCTTGATCGGGATGGACACTGAAGCTTTCTTT
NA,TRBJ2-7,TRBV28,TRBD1,CASSGTGFGGEQYF,TGTGCCAGCAGTGGGACAGGGTTTGGGGGGGAGCAGTACTTC
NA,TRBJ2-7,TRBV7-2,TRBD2,CASSLVIAGAYEQYF,TGTGCCAGCAGCTTAGTAATAGCGGGAGCGTACGAGCAGTACTTC
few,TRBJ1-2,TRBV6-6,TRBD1,CASSTRQGHRDGYTF,TGTGCCAGCAGTACGCGACAGGGACATAGGGATGGCTACACCTTC
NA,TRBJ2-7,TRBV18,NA,CASSPGGRSYEQYF,TGTGCCAGCTCACCTGGGGGACGGTCCTACGAGCAGTACTTC
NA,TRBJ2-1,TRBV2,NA,CASSLLGNEQFF,TGTGCCAGCAGTTTACTAGGCAATGAGCAGTTCTTC
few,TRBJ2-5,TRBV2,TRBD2,CASSERGWLAGNQETQYF,TGTGCCAGCAGTGAACGGGGTTGGCTAGCGGGGAACCAAGAGACCCAGTACTTC
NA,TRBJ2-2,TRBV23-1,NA,CASSQSQGTGELFF,TGCGCCAGCAGTCAATCCCAAGGCACCGGGGAGCTGTTTTTT
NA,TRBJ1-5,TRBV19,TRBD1,CASTPGTARLHSNQPQHF,TGTGCCAGTACTCCCGGGACAGCGCGACTCCATAGCAATCAGCCCCAGCATTTT
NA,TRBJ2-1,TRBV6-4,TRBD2,CASSSGTSGDNEQFF,TGTGCCAGCAGCTCCGGGACTAGCGGAGACAATGAGCAGTTCTTC
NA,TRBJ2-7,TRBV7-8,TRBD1,CASSLALTGMSYEQYF,TGTGCCAGCAGCTTAGCCCTGACAGGGATGTCCTACGAGCAGTACTTC